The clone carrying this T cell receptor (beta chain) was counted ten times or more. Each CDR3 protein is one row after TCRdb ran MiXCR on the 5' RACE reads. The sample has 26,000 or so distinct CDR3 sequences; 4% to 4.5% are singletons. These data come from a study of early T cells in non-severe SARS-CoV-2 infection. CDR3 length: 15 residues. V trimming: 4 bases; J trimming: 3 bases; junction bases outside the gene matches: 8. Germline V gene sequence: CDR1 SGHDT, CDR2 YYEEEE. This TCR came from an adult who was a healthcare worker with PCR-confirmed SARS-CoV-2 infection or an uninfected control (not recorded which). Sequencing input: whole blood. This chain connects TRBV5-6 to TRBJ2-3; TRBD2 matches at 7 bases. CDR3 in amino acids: CASSPVAGVTDTQYF. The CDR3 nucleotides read TGTGCCAGCAGCCCGGTTGCGGGAGTTACAGATACGCAGTATTTT. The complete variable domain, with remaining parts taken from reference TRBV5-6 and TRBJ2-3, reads DAGVTQSPTHLIKTRGQQVTLRCSPKSGHDTVSWYQQALGQGPQFIFQYYEEEERQRGNFPDRFSGHQFPNYSSELNVNALLLGDSALYLCASSPVAGVTDTQYFGPGTRLTVL.